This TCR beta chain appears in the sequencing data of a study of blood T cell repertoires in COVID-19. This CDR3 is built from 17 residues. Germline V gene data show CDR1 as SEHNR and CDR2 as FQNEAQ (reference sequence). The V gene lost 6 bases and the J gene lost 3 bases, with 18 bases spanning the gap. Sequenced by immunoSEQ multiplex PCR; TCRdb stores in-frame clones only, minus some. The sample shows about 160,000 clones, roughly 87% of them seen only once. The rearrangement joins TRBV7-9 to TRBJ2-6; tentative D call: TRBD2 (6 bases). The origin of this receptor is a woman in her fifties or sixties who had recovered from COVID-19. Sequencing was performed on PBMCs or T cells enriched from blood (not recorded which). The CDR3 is CASRPTGTLVGANVLTF. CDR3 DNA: TGTGCCAGCAGACCCACCGGGACTCTGGTTGGGGCCAACGTCCTGACTTTC.